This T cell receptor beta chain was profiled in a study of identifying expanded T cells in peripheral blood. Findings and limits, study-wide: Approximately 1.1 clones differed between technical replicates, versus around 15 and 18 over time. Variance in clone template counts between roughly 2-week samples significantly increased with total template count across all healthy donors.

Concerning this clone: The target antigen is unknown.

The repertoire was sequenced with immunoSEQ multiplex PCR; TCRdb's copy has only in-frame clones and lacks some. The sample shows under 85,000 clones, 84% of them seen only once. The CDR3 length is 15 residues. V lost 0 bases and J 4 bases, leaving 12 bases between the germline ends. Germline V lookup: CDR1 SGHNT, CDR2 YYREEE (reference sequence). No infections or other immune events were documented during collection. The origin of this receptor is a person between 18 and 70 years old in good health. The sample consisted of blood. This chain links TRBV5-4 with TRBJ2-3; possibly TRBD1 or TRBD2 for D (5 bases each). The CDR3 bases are TGTGCCAGCAGCTTGGGTGGGGGAAGGGCAGATACGCAGTATTTT. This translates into CASSLGGGRADTQYF.